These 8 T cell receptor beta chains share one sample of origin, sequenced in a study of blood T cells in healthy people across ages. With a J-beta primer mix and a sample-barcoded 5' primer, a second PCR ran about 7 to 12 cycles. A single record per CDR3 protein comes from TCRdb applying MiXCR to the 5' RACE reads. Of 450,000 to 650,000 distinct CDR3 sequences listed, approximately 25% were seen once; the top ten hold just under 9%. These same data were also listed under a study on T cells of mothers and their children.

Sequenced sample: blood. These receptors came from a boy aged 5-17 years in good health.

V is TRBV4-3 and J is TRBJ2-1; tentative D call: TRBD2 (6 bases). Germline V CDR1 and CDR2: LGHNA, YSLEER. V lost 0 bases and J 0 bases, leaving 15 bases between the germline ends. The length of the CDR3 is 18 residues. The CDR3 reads CASSQDGSGSFSYNEQFF. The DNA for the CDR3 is TGCGCCAGCAGCCAAGACGGTAGCGGCTCTTTCTCCTACAATGAGCAGTTCTTC.

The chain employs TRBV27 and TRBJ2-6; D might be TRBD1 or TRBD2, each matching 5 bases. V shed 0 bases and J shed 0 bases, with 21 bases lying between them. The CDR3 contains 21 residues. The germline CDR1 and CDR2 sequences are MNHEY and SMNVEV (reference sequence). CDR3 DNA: TGTGCCAGCAGTTTATCGAGTCCGGGGCAGGAACTTCCCTCTGGGGCCAACGTCCTGACTTTC. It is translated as CASSLSSPGQELPSGANVLTF.

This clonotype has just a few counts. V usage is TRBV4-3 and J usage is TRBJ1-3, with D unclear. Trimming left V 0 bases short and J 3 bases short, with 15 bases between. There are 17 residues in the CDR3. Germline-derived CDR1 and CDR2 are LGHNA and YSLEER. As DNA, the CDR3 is TGCGCCAGCAGCCAAGATTATTCCCGGGTCGGTGGAAACACCATATATTTT. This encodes CASSQDYSRVGGNTIYF.

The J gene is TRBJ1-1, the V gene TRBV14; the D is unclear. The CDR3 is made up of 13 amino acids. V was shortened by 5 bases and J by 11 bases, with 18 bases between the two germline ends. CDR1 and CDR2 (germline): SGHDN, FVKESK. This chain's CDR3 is CASSESGSRSAFF. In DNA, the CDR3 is TGTGCCAGCAGCGAATCAGGATCCCGATCGGCTTTCTTT. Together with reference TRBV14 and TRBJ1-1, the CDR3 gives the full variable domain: EAGVTQFPSHSVIEKGQTVTLRCDPISGHDNLYWYRRVMGKEIKFLLHFVKESKQDESGMPNNRFLAERTGGTYSTLKVQPAELEDSGVYFCASSESGSRSAFFGQGTRLTVV.

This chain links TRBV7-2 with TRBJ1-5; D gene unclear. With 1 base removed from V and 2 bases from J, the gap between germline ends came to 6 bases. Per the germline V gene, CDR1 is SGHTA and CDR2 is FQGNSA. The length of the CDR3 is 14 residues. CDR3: CASSLETRNQPQHF. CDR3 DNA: TGTGCCAGCAGCTTAGAAACACGCAATCAGCCCCAGCATTTT. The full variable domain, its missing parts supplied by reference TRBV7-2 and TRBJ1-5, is GAGVSQSPSNKVTEKGKDVELRCDPISGHTALYWYRQSLGQGLEFLIYFQGNSAPDKSGLPSDRFSAERTGGSVSTLTIQRTQQEDSAVYLCASSLETRNQPQHFGDGTRLSIL.

The chain's CDR3 is CASSQDRSRREVNEQFF. CDR3 nucleotide sequence: TGCGCCAGCAGCCAAGATAGGAGTAGAAGGGAGGTCAATGAGCAGTTCTTC. This chain uses TRBV4-3 with TRBJ2-1; D might be TRBD2 (6 bases). CDR1 and CDR2 from the germline V gene are LGHNA and YSLEER. V gave up 0 bases and J gave up 6 bases, with 18 bases separating them. The CDR3 is made up of 17 amino acids.

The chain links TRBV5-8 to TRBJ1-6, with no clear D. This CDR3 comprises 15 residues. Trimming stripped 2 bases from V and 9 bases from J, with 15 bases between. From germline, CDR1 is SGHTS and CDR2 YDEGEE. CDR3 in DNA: TGTGCCAGCAGCTTTGCTTCGGTAGGCGGTTCACCCCTCCACTTT. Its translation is CASSFASVGGSPLHF.

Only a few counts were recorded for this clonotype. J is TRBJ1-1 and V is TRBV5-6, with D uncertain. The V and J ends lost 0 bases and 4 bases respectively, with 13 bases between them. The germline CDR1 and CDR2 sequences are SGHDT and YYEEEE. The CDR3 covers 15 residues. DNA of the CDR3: TGTGCCAGCAGCTTGGGGGCAGGAGCTCTCACTGAAGCTTTCTTT. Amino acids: CASSLGAGALTEAFF.